This T cell receptor beta chain was sequenced during a study of graft-versus-host responses after intestinal transplantation. Study overall: Multivisceral, liver-intestinal, or isolated intestinal transplants were received by the recipients.

The CDR3 has 14 residues. Germline assignment: CDR1 LNHNV and CDR2 YYDKDF (reference sequence). V was pared by 5 bases and J by 9 bases, with 10 bases of the junction left unmatched. Sequenced by immunoSEQ multiplex PCR; TCRdb stores in-frame clones only, minus some. The sample lists approximately 79,000 clones, roughly 80% occurring once. This clone showed up just once. No antigen is known for it. The specimen was unstimulated CD4+ T cells sorted from spleen or lymph node cells, collected before intestinal transplant. This sequence originates from a human donor who received an intestinal transplant. The V and J genes are TRBV15 and TRBJ1-1; 9 bases align to TRBD1. Here the CDR3 DNA reads TGTGCCACCAGCCGAAAAGGACAGGGGATGAAAGCTTTCTTT. It specifies CATSRKGQGMKAFF.